The sample holds many counts of the clone carrying this T cell receptor beta chain. This entry comes from a study of T cells after posttransplantation cyclophosphamide. CDR1 and CDR2 (germline): SGHRS, YFSETQ. Trimming left V 2 bases short and J 6 bases short, with 9 bases between. The CDR3 totals 13 residues. Profiled with immunoSEQ multiplex PCR; TCRdb holds only in-frame clones, not every one. The sample was found to contain 30,000 to 35,000 clones, and every one recurs. The chain uses TRBV5-1 and TRBJ2-1; D call uncertain. The sequence derives from a woman between 50 and 59 years old in good health and a related stem cell transplant donor. Sequenced: PBMCs. The CDR3 sequence: CASSLSSANEQFF. The CDR3 nucleotides read TGCGCCAGCAGCTTATCCAGCGCCAATGAGCAGTTCTTC.